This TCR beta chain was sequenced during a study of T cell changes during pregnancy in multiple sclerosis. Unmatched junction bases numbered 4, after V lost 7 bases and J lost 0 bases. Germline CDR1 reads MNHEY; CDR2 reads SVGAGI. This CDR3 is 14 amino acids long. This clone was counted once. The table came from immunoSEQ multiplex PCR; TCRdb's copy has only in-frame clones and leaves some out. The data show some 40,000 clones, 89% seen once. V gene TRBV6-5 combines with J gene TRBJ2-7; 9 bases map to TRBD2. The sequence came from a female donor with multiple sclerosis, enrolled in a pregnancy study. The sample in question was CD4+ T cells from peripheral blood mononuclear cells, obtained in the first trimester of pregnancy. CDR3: CASKSGGSSYEQYF. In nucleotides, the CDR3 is TGTGCCAGCAAAAGCGGGGGGTCCTCCTACGAGCAGTACTTC.